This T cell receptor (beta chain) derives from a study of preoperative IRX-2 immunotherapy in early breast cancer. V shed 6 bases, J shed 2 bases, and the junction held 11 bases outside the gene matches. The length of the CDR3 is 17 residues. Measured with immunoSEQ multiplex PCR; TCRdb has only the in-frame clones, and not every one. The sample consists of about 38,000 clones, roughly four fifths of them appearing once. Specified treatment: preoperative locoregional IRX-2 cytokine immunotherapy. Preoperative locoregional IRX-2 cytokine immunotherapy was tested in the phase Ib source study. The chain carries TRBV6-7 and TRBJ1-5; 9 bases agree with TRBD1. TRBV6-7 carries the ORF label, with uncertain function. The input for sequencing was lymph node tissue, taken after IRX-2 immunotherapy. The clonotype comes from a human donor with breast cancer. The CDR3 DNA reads TGTGCCAGCAGCGTTACGTTGACAGGGGGGGGCAATCAGCCCCAGCATTTT. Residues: CASSVTLTGGGNQPQHF.